This TCR beta chain was sequenced for a study of regulatory T cells in long-lasting Graves disease (dated by TCRdb to the early 2020s). General notes on the study: Persistent Graves' disease meant more than 5 years of antithyroid drug treatment with TSH receptor autoantibodies that stayed positive. Patients with persistent Graves' disease were compared with patients with newly diagnosed Graves' disease using TCR sequencing and RNA sequencing of peripheral blood. The study took place in China and was registered as a clinical trial. Antithyroid drugs had been taken for about 9.7 years on average by persistent Graves' disease patients in the clinical cohort. A total of some 35 samples underwent TCR sequencing, from some 13 patients with persistent Graves' disease and around 20 patients with newly diagnosed Graves' disease.

The method behind the library was multiplex PCR. Instrument used: Illumina HiSeq 4000. TCR beta libraries were built with iRepertoire HTBI primers and Arm-PCR amplification of CDR3 regions. Before sequencing, the PCR products underwent gel purification. In the source study's methods: Gene usage analysis of CDR3 amino acid clonotypes used the approximately 62 TRBV and approximately 13 TRBJ segments found across samples. COPE and FqMerger were used to merge filtered high-quality paired reads into contigs. Contigs were aligned with BLAST to IMGT TRBV, TRBD and TRBJ reference genes, and CDR3 was defined per IMGT. Any clonotype with a frequency above 0.1% was counted as a highly expanded clone. Repertoire diversity was measured by Shannon entropy, and V-J evenness by the Gini coefficient. Clonotypes shared by more than one individual were considered public. TCRdb passed the public sequencing reads through fastp at Q25 and MiXCR, retaining productive beta sequences. Rows matching on CDR3 protein sequence are summarized as one entry with the most common DNA and genes. For this entry, the V and J calls and clone size follow TCRdb and not the study's own pipeline. The sample profile shows 350,000 to 500,000 distinct CDR3 sequences; 21% of them were found once. About 13% of the sample comes from the top ten.

The paper's findings and limits, for the study overall: Only the TCR beta chain was sequenced and analyzed. Persistent Graves' disease patients showed lower TCR Shannon entropy and fewer highly expanded clones than newly diagnosed patients, suggesting clonal expansion. As a limitation, the authors acknowledged that the small sample size may reduce accuracy. Patients with persistent disease shared more public clonotypes (over 2,500) than newly diagnosed patients did (around 930). Because the primary lesion, thyroid tissue, could not be accessed, the study looked at peripheral blood alone.

The time point label here, explained by the study, means: persistent/refractory GD, antithyroid drugs over 5 years with positive TRAb. RNA was extracted from PBMCs in TRIzol for both TCR sequencing and RNA sequencing. The diagnosis of Graves' disease was made according to American Thyroid Association guidelines. Patients were recruited from an endocrinology department in Xi'an, China. Each patient gave 7 to 9.5 milliliters of peripheral blood, collected in an EDTA anticoagulant tube. PBMCs were isolated by Ficoll Paque Plus density gradient separation without further T cell sorting. An Agilent 2100 Bioanalyzer and agarose gel were used to check RNA quality, and a NanoDrop 2000 was used to measure RNA concentration. In its sample, this clonotype was seen many times. The antigen it binds to is not known. Per-nucleotide qualities are absent, and no much larger clonotype sits a single base away. This TCR derives from a female donor with Graves disease. Specimen: peripheral blood mononuclear cells (PBMCs), collected when the disease was refractory, from a patient treated with antithyroid drugs.

In nucleotides, the sequence is TGTGCCAGCAGCCAAGGTCTGGCGCGTGGCTACACCTTC. Protein translation: CASSQGLARGYTF. This chain is built from TRBV3-1 and TRBJ1-2; no D gene is confidently identified. At the junction V is shortened by 1 base and J by 7 bases, with 10 bases in between. The CDR3 measures 13 amino acids from cysteine to phenylalanine. Only CDR3 DNA is held: 39 bases, read in frame from base 1. In the germline V gene (reference sequence), CDR1 corresponds to LGHDT and CDR2 to YNNKEL.